This T cell receptor (beta chain) was captured in a study of T-cell memory formation after mild COVID-19. Germline V gives CDR1 MNHEY, CDR2 SVGAGI. The V and J ends lost 0 bases and 2 bases respectively, with 11 bases between them. The CDR3 length is 15 residues. Researchers used 5'RACE with constant-segment primers to make TCR alpha and TCR beta cDNA libraries that carry sample barcodes and UMIs. TCRdb used MiXCR to reprocess the 5' RACE reads, holding one entry per CDR3 protein. The table has roughly 250,000 distinct CDR3 sequences, roughly 15% seen once. The sequenced sample consisted of PBMCs or a T cell subset sorted from them (not recorded which). The sequence came from a man between 18 and 29 years old who had mild COVID-19 (a few samples of this study predate the infection). Cell type and time point are not known. V gene TRBV6-5 combines with J gene TRBJ2-7, with TRBD1 as a possible D gene (5 bases). As DNA, the CDR3 is TGTGCCAGCAGTTACTCAAAACAGGCCCCCTACGAGCAGTACTTC. This encodes CASSYSKQAPYEQYF.